This TCR beta chain was sequenced in a study of post-analysis software for immune sequencing data (dated by TCRdb to between 2015 and 2016). About the investigation overall: Relapsing-remitting, secondary progressive and progressive-relapsing multiple sclerosis were recorded as disease courses, and subtype annotation was lacking for some patients. The patient repertoires were set against around eleven previously published healthy control repertoires from donors whose ages ranged from 6 to 25 years. A subset of samples was prepared in parallel using single-end sample barcoding, then pooled and co-amplified after Illumina adapter ligation. Here is what the overall study found, with its caveats: Significantly higher frequencies in patients than in controls were found for five or six TRBV segments, including TRBV5-6, TRBV5-1 and TRBV20-1. Compared with controls, multiple sclerosis patients had significantly lower normalized Chao1 diversity, a finding suggesting substantial peripheral T-cell clonal expansion. Direct clustering with F measure revealed strong co-clustering of samples prepared in the same batch, which led to a batch-effect correction. The multiple sclerosis patient group was slightly younger than the control group.

The method behind the library was PCR. The sequencing machine was an Illumina HiSeq 2500. Unique molecular identifiers were incorporated into TCR beta cDNA libraries to reduce PCR and sequencing biases. Per 1 to 10 million input T cells, roughly 500,000 cDNA molecules were obtained, such that each molecule approximated one T cell. The patient libraries were prepared and sequenced with the same protocol used for the earlier healthy control dataset. Samples belonging to the same batch were prepared together, multiplexed and sequenced on a shared HiSeq lane. Processing in the source paper ran as follows. MIGEC was used to process the raw barcoded reads, and molecular identifier groups with only a single read were discarded before consensus assembly and CDR3 extraction. Clonotype tables were post-analysed with VDJtools, normalizing diversity by down-sampling all datasets to the smallest sample size. To correct batch-related cross-sample contamination, repertoire overlap clustering matched CDR3 amino acid sequences but not nucleotide sequences. TCRdb reprocessed the public reads (quality trimming at Q25 with fastp, clone calling with MiXCR) and kept in-frame beta chains. Entries are consolidated by CDR3 protein sequence, retaining the most common genes and DNA. None of the V and J calls come from the authors' own analysis; TCRdb made them. The sample data list a few hundred thousand distinct CDR3 sequences, and about 38% of these were observed just once. The leading ten clones occupy under 5.5% of the sample.

V and J are truncated by 5 bases and 5 bases respectively, leaving an intervening sequence of 12 bases. From cysteine to phenylalanine, the CDR3 is 13 amino acids long. Here the CDR3 DNA is all that survives: 39 bases in frame from base 1. Concerning this clonotype: The specificity of this receptor is unknown. No base qualities exist here, and no much larger clone lies one base off it.

To demonstrate the VDJtools post-analysis software, TCR beta repertoires were profiled from the peripheral blood of about 13 young patients with multiple sclerosis. The patients with multiple sclerosis were children and adolescents between roughly 6 and 16 years of age. Sequenced: blood. The rearrangement joined TRBV12-3 or TRBV12-4 to TRBJ1-2; tentative D gene TRBD1, with 5 bases matching. This receptor was identified in a girl under 18 with multiple sclerosis. The base sequence is TGTGCCAGCAGTCCGGGAAGGGGTTATGGCTACACCTTC. This yields the protein CASSPGRGYGYTF.